The clone carrying this T cell receptor (beta chain) is a singleton in its sample. What it recognizes is unknown. Other DNA sequences in this specimen translate into the identical CDR3. This sample is part of a study of cytomegalovirus exposure and HLA in healthy donors. Whole-study context: In terms of ancestry, the Caucasian-associated cluster contained roughly 81% of the approximately 430 genotyped donors.

The PCR contained 60 Vbeta and 13 Jbeta primers. The data were produced by immunoSEQ multiplex PCR, yet TCRdb's version contains in-frame clones alone and is incomplete. This sample has 180,000 or so clones; more than 75% occur once, and the top ten carry about 2.5%. The study, taken as a whole, reports: It was confirmed in vitro that a few of the CMV-associated chains were specific for CMV antigens. In a later analysis, at a false discovery rate of 0.05, 16,951 TCR beta sequences were associated with HLA alleles. HLA restriction was apparent for most CMV-associated TCR beta chains in a later analysis.

J gave up 2 bases and V 4 bases, and 4 bases lay outside the gene matches. Looked up from germline, CDR1 is SGHRS and CDR2 is YFSETQ. This CDR3 has 16 residues. The TCR originated in a woman under 40 in good health and CMV-seropositive. The material sequenced was PBMCs. The chain is built from TRBV5-1 and TRBJ2-3; 13 nucleotides line up with TRBD2. The CDR3 loop is CASSSTSGGATDTQYF. The CDR3 nucleotides read TGCGCCAGCAGCAGTACTAGCGGGGGGGCCACAGATACGCAGTATTTT. Full variable domain (rest looked up from reference TRBV5-1 and TRBJ2-3): KAGVTQTPRYLIKTRGQQVTLSCSPISGHRSVSWYQQTPGQGLQFLFEYFSETQRNKGNFPGRFSGRQFSNSRSEMNVSTLELGDSALYLCASSSTSGGATDTQYFGPGTRLTVL.